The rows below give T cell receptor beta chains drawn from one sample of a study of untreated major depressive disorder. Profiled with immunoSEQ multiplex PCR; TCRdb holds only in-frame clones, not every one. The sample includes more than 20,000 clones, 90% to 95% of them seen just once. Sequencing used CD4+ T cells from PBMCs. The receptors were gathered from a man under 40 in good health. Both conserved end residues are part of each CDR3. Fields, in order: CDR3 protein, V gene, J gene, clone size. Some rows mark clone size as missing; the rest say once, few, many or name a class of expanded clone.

CDR3: CASSHRLAHEQFF; V: TRBV4-2; J: TRBJ2-1; size: -
CDR3: CAITQGQQRGYTF; V: TRBV10-3; J: TRBJ1-2; size: -
CDR3: CASSRDSKYGYTF; V: TRBV6-6; J: TRBJ1-2; size: -
CDR3: CAWSVGGHEQYF; V: TRBV30; J: TRBJ2-7; size: -
CDR3: CASIHGLAGAQETQYF; V: TRBV27; J: TRBJ2-5; size: -
CDR3: CASSSRTSGAYNEQFF; V: TRBV7-8; J: TRBJ2-1; size: once
CDR3: CASSFSGSGEETQYF; V: TRBV11-3; J: TRBJ2-5; size: -
CDR3: CASRTKGTGTYEQYF; V: TRBV27; J: TRBJ2-7; size: -
CDR3: CASSSYDTEAFF; V: TRBV27; J: TRBJ1-1; size: once
CDR3: CASSFTAGEQYF; V: TRBV28; J: TRBJ2-7; size: -
CDR3: CASTQGQGVYTQYF; V: TRBV27; J: TRBJ2-3; size: -
CDR3: CASSEMANYGYTF; V: TRBV6-1; J: TRBJ1-2; size: -
CDR3: CASSPVGKKTVNEKLFF; V: TRBV4-1; J: TRBJ1-4; size: -
CDR3: CASSYRDRPSNQPQHF; V: TRBV5-6; J: TRBJ1-5; size: -
CDR3: CASSQATTNSYEQYF; V: TRBV4-1; J: TRBJ2-7; size: -
CDR3: CASSLLAGGLNTEAFF; V: TRBV5-1; J: TRBJ1-1; size: -
CDR3: CASSLSSGNEKLFF; V: TRBV7-9; J: TRBJ1-4; size: -
CDR3: CASRSGLAGGPGEQYF; V: TRBV2; J: TRBJ2-7; size: -
CDR3: CASSQVGLGGGGNEKLFF; V: TRBV4-1; J: TRBJ1-4; size: -
CDR3: CASSDRQLTEAFF; V: TRBV18; J: TRBJ1-1; size: -
CDR3: CASSIGDRWQPQHF; V: TRBV19; J: TRBJ1-5; size: -
CDR3: CAWSRGRTEAFF; V: TRBV30; J: TRBJ1-1; size: -
CDR3: CATADLLSGYTF; V: TRBV28; J: TRBJ1-2; size: -
CDR3: CASRWGLQPQHF; V: TRBV5-8; J: TRBJ1-5; size: -
CDR3: CASSLEVPGLAGEDTQYF; V: TRBV5-1; J: TRBJ2-3; size: -
CDR3: CAWSIGVVSNEQFF; V: TRBV30; J: TRBJ2-1; size: -
CDR3: CASSSIQRDSYEQYF; V: TRBV5-6; J: TRBJ2-7; size: once
CDR3: CASSGGPNTEAFF; V: TRBV7-3; J: TRBJ1-1; size: few
CDR3: CASSRGRDGYTF; V: TRBV4-2; J: TRBJ1-2; size: -
CDR3: CASSWTSGSAYEQYF; V: TRBV5-1; J: TRBJ2-7; size: once
CDR3: CASSLQGASYEQYF; V: TRBV7-2; J: TRBJ2-7; size: -
CDR3: CASSLAGTGEETQYF; V: TRBV5-1; J: TRBJ2-5; size: -
CDR3: CASSFRSRGSEKLFF; V: TRBV5-4; J: TRBJ1-4; size: -
CDR3: CASSLGGNYGYTF; V: TRBV5-1; J: TRBJ1-2; size: -
CDR3: CASIPTPGNRQYF; V: TRBV19; J: TRBJ2-3; size: once
CDR3: CASSSGPGTNYEQYF; V: TRBV5-4; J: TRBJ2-7; size: -
CDR3: CASSLGAGDYTGELFF; V: TRBV7-2; J: TRBJ2-2; size: -
CDR3: CASSSYNEQFF; V: TRBV5-6; J: TRBJ2-1; size: few
CDR3: CASSLGTSGRETQYF; V: TRBV2; J: TRBJ2-5; size: -
CDR3: CASSSVGRNTQYF; V: TRBV25-1; J: TRBJ2-3; size: -
CDR3: CASSHLTTGRGYTF; V: TRBV4-3; J: TRBJ1-2; size: -
CDR3: CASSGQGSGQETQYF; V: TRBV5-1; J: TRBJ2-5; size: -
CDR3: CASSYGETQYF; V: TRBV6-6; J: TRBJ2-5; size: -
CDR3: CASSYPLPTDTQYF; V: TRBV7-9; J: TRBJ2-3; size: -
CDR3: CASSPKTSVVADTQYF; V: TRBV9; J: TRBJ2-3; size: -